This is a list of T cell receptor beta chains from one sample in a study of shared clonotypes between healthy human individuals. Using immunoSEQ multiplex PCR, the repertoire was profiled, and TCRdb retains in-frame clones only, with some absent. The table shows about 2.1 million clones, with 93% occurring only once. Specimen: naive CD8+ T cells from PBMCs. The receptors stem from a man in his late teens or twenties in good health. Some clones in this sample may be carry-over from other donors' samples. Both conserved end residues are part of each CDR3. D genes are given only for firm matches. Size is omitted from some rows. Given values are once, few, many or a class for expanded clones.

clone size	D gene	V gene	J gene	CDR3 protein	CDR3 DNA
NA	NA	TRBV7-9	TRBJ2-6	CASSFGANVLTF	TGTGCCAGCAGTTTCGGGGCCAACGTCCTGACTTTC
NA	NA	TRBV19	TRBJ2-2	CASSIAGDTGELFF	TGTGCCAGTAGTATAGCGGGAGACACCGGGGAGCTGTTTTTT
NA	NA	TRBV4-2	TRBJ1-1	CASSQMGRGTEAFF	TGTGCCAGCAGCCAAATGGGCAGGGGAACTGAAGCTTTCTTT
once	NA	TRBV10-3	TRBJ2-2	CAITPSGGGNTGELFF	TGTGCCATCACCCCTAGCGGAGGGGGGAACACCGGGGAGCTGTTTTTT
NA	TRBD2	TRBV5-1	TRBJ2-1	CASSLGLAGAINNEQFF	TGCGCCAGCAGCTTGGGACTAGCGGGAGCGATCAACAATGAGCAGTTCTTC
once	NA	TRBV11-2	TRBJ2-2	CASSHLAVQGTGELFF	TGTGCCAGCAGCCACCTCGCAGTGCAGGGCACCGGGGAGCTGTTTTTT
NA	NA	TRBV7-9	TRBJ2-1	CASLEAYNEQFF	TGTGCCAGCCTGGAGGCCTACAATGAGCAGTTCTTC
NA	TRBD1	TRBV7-8	TRBJ2-4	CASSLGTGAKNIQYF	TGTGCCAGCAGTCTAGGGACAGGGGCCAAAAACATTCAGTACTTC
NA	NA	TRBV28	TRBJ2-3	CASSLILGTDTQYF	TGTGCCAGCAGTTTAATTTTAGGCACAGATACGCAGTATTTT
NA	NA	TRBV19	TRBJ2-3	CASSPRPWGTDTQYF	TGTGCCAGTAGTCCTCGTCCGTGGGGCACAGATACGCAGTATTTT
NA	NA	TRBV10-2	TRBJ1-1	CASSSPTWAAGDEAFF	TGCGCCAGCAGTTCCCCCACGTGGGCTGCAGGCGACGAAGCTTTCTTT
NA	NA	TRBV5-6	TRBJ2-3	CASSGGSTDTQYF	TGTGCCAGCAGCGGGGGTAGCACAGATACGCAGTATTTT
NA	NA	TRBV29-1	TRBJ2-7	CSVVDRSAYEQYF	TGCAGCGTTGTAGACAGGTCCGCCTACGAGCAGTACTTC
once	NA	TRBV27	TRBJ1-2	CASSDRGGTSLYGYTF	TGTGCCAGCAGTGACCGGGGCGGGACATCGCTCTATGGCTACACCTTC
NA	TRBD2	TRBV27	TRBJ2-1	CASSQLGLAGIYNEQFF	TGTGCCAGCAGTCAACTGGGTTTAGCGGGCATCTACAATGAGCAGTTCTTC
once	NA	TRBV6-1	TRBJ1-2	CASRGGPGSTF	TGTGCCAGCAGGGGAGGGCCAGGGAGCACCTTC
NA	TRBD1	TRBV10-2	TRBJ2-5	CASSVLGQQETQYF	TGCGCCAGCAGTGTCCTGGGACAGCAAGAGACCCAGTACTTC
once	TRBD2	TRBV7-9	TRBJ2-5	CASSPLGGEDWTQYF	TGTGCCAGCAGCCCGCTGGGGGGGGAAGATTGGACCCAGTACTTC
NA	NA	TRBV28	TRBJ1-3	CASSLNPEGGGNTIYF	TGTGCCAGCAGTTTAAACCCCGAAGGGGGTGGAAACACCATATATTTT
NA	NA	TRBV18	TRBJ2-1	CASSHRGRDIDDEQFF	TGTGCCAGCTCACACAGAGGCCGGGACATAGACGATGAGCAGTTCTTC
NA	NA	TRBV6-5	TRBJ1-1	CASSYSGNEAFF	TGTGCCAGCAGTTACTCGGGCAATGAAGCTTTCTTT
NA	TRBD1	TRBV4-2	TRBJ1-5	CASSQEGDRGRNQPQHF	TGTGCCAGCAGCCAAGAAGGGGACAGGGGGCGAAATCAGCCCCAGCATTTT
NA	NA	TRBV9	TRBJ2-1	CASSVGGGGEQFF	TGTGCCAGCAGCGTAGGTGGGGGAGGCGAGCAGTTCTTC
NA	NA	TRBV29-1	TRBJ2-1	CSVDGGAYNEQFF	TGCAGCGTTGATGGTGGAGCCTACAATGAGCAGTTCTTC
NA	TRBD2	TRBV7-9	TRBJ2-7	CASSLAPGLAGPEQYF	TGTGCCAGCAGCTTAGCGCCCGGGCTAGCGGGCCCGGAGCAGTACTTC
NA	TRBD2	TRBV10-2	TRBJ2-1	CASSGTNYNEQFF	TGCGCCAGCAGCGGGACTAATTACAATGAGCAGTTCTTC